The rows below give T cell receptor beta chains drawn from one sample of a study of cytomegalovirus exposure and HLA in healthy donors. Only in-frame clones appear in the TCRdb table, and some are missing; sequencing was by immunoSEQ multiplex PCR. Of some 190,000 clones listed, roughly 87% are singletons. Sequencing input: PBMCs. All receptors come from a boy younger than 10 in good health and CMV-seronegative. CDR3s include the opening cysteine and the closing phenylalanine or tryptophan. The D gene is left open where the match is weak. A row's size may be missing; if present it is once, few, many or a size class.

TRBV6-1	.	TRBJ1-5	.	TGTGCCAGCAGTGTATCTGGAGGTAGCAATCAGCCCCAGCATTTT	CASSVSGGSNQPQHF
TRBV7-8	TRBD1	TRBJ2-7	.	TGTGCCAGCAGCCCCAACCGGGACAGGGCCTACGAGCAGTACTTC	CASSPNRDRAYEQYF
TRBV19	.	TRBJ2-7	.	TGTGCCAGTAGTGAGGCCCCCTCAACAGGGTTCCACGAGCAGTACTTC	CASSEAPSTGFHEQYF
TRBV10-3	TRBD2	TRBJ2-3	.	TGTGCCACCCAAGAAATGACGGCTAGCGGGAGGGCCAGACCAAATACGCAGTATTTT	CATQEMTASGRARPNTQYF
TRBV6-6	TRBD2	TRBJ2-5	.	TGTGCCAGCAGTTTTGGACTAGCGGAAGAGACCCAGTACTTC	CASSFGLAEETQYF
TRBV27	.	TRBJ2-1	.	TGTGCCAGCAGTCGTGATCTAGCGAACTCCTACAATGAGCAGTTCTTC	CASSRDLANSYNEQFF
TRBV6-1	.	TRBJ1-4	.	TGTGCCAGCAAGACAATCCCAACTAATGAAAAACTGTTTTTT	CASKTIPTNEKLFF
TRBV2	.	TRBJ1-1	.	TGTGCCAGCAGTATCGACAGTAACACTGAAGCTTTCTTT	CASSIDSNTEAFF
TRBV7-3	.	TRBJ1-1	.	TGTGCCAGCAGCTTATATGGAGTGGCGAACACTGAAGCTTTCTTT	CASSLYGVANTEAFF
TRBV28	TRBD1	TRBJ2-2	.	TGTGCCGCACAGGGGAGTAACACCGGGGAGCTGTTTTTT	CAAQGSNTGELFF
TRBV28	TRBD1	TRBJ2-7	.	TGTGCCAGCAGTTTCGCGGACAGGGACGCCTACGAGCAGTACTTC	CASSFADRDAYEQYF
TRBV6-5	.	TRBJ1-2	.	TGTGCCAGCAGTTACCTTTACAGGCGGAACTATGGCTACACCTTC	CASSYLYRRNYGYTF
TRBV7-9	TRBD1	TRBJ1-5	.	TGTGCCAGCAGCTTCGGGACAGGGGGGAATCAGCCCCAGCATTTT	CASSFGTGGNQPQHF
TRBV11-2	TRBD1	TRBJ2-1	.	TGTGCCAGCAGCTCAGGGGGACAGGGGAAAAACAATGAGCAGTTCTTC	CASSSGGQGKNNEQFF
TRBV18	TRBD2	TRBJ2-3	.	TGTGCCAGCTCACCGACTAGCCCAGTCACAGATACGCAGTATTTT	CASSPTSPVTDTQYF
TRBV6-1	.	TRBJ1-5	.	TGTGCCAGCAGTGAAGCTCGTACTCCGGTAAGCAATCAGCCCCAGCATTTT	CASSEARTPVSNQPQHF
TRBV6-4	TRBD2	TRBJ2-1	.	TGTGCCAGCAGCCCGCCCTCACTAGCGGGGGGGTCCAGCTCCTACAATGAGCAGTTCTTC	CASSPPSLAGGSSSYNEQFF
TRBV2	.	TRBJ1-2	.	TGTGCCAGCAGCGAGTTTCCTCAGGGTCCCGACTATGGCTACACCTTC	CASSEFPQGPDYGYTF
TRBV5-1	.	TRBJ1-4	.	TGCGCCAGCAGCCGTACAGGGTCTGAAAAACTGTTTTTT	CASSRTGSEKLFF
TRBV7-3	.	TRBJ2-6	.	TGTGCCAGCAGCTTAACGAGCCAGGGAAGGCGCGGGGCCAACGTCCTGACTTTC	CASSLTSQGRRGANVLTF
TRBV5-6	TRBD2	TRBJ2-2	.	TGTGCCAGCAGCCCGGGACTAGGCACCGGGGAGCTGTTTTTT	CASSPGLGTGELFF
TRBV19	TRBD1	TRBJ1-2	.	TGTGCCAGTACCATTGGACAGGGGTATGGCTACACCTTC	CASTIGQGYGYTF
TRBV7-9	TRBD2	TRBJ2-3	.	TGTGCCAACTCGAAAGTAGCGGGGACTAGCACAGATACGCAGTATTTT	CANSKVAGTSTDTQYF
TRBV5-4	TRBD1	TRBJ1-2	.	TGTGCCAGCAGCCGCAGGACAGGGGTAGAGGGTGGCTACACCTTC	CASSRRTGVEGGYTF
TRBV30	.	TRBJ2-7	.	TGTGCCTCAGGCAGGCCCATAGACGAGCAGTACTTC	CASGRPIDEQYF
TRBV7-8	TRBD2	TRBJ2-1	.	TGTGCCAGCAGCGATCGACTAGCGGGGCCCAATGAGCAGTTCTTC	CASSDRLAGPNEQFF
TRBV30	TRBD1	TRBJ1-6	.	TGTGCCTGGACTCTTTCAGGGGGCGGTTCCTATAATTCACCCCTCCACTTT	CAWTLSGGGSYNSPLHF
TRBV2	.	TRBJ2-3	.	TGTGCCAGCATGTCCACCCCGCGAAACACAGATACGCAGTATTTT	CASMSTPRNTDTQYF
TRBV10-3	.	TRBJ2-3	once	TGTGCCATCAGGGCCCCAGGACCCAAAGCGGAGACTAGCACAGATACGCAGTATTTT	CAIRAPGPKAETSTDTQYF
TRBV10-3	TRBD1	TRBJ1-1	.	TGTGCCATCAGTGACTCCGGGACAGGGGCACCCGAAGCTTTCTTT	CAISDSGTGAPEAFF
TRBV19	.	TRBJ2-2	.	TGTGCCAGTAGTGTTACAGGAACAACCGGGGAGCTGTTTTTT	CASSVTGTTGELFF
TRBV5-1	TRBD1	TRBJ2-1	.	TGCGCCAGCAGCTTCCTCGGGACAGGGGACCATGAGCAGTTCTTC	CASSFLGTGDHEQFF
TRBV19	TRBD1	TRBJ2-5	.	TGTGCCAGTAAACGGACAGGGGGAGAGACCCAGTACTTC	CASKRTGGETQYF
TRBV30	TRBD2	TRBJ2-3	few	TGTGCCTGGAGTTTTGCGGGGGGCAGGACAGATACGCAGTATTTT	CAWSFAGGRTDTQYF
TRBV6-1	TRBD1	TRBJ1-2	.	TGTGCCAGCAGGACAGGGGGCGACTATGGCTACACCTTC	CASRTGGDYGYTF
TRBV7-6	.	TRBJ1-4	.	TGTGCCAGCAGCGACTTGGACAGATTCGCAACTAATGAAAAACTGTTTTTT	CASSDLDRFATNEKLFF